These T cell receptor beta chains were read from a single sample in a study of technical replicates of blood from a handful of donors. Repertoires were generated with immunoSEQ multiplex PCR, while TCRdb's copy carries only in-frame clones and drops some. The data show about 69,000 clones, over 80% seen once. Sequenced input: PBMCs. The receptors here all came from a human donor in good health. Some clones in this sample may be carry-over from other donors' samples. Both conserved end residues are part of each CDR3. Each record gives: V gene, D gene, clone size, J gene, CDR3 DNA, CDR3 protein. A D gene is named only where the DNA matches it firmly. Clone size is given for some rows only: seen once, a few or many times, or a class if the clone is expanded.

TRBV11-2	TRBD2	NA	TRBJ2-5	TGTGCCAGCAGCTTTAGCGGGGGGGCCGAAGAGACCCAGTACTTC	CASSFSGGAEETQYF
TRBV6-5	NA	once	TRBJ2-5	TGTGCCAGCAGTCCCTCCCTTTGGGCGGAGACCCAGTACTTC	CASSPSLWAETQYF
TRBV7-2	TRBD2	NA	TRBJ2-5	TGTGCCAGCAGCACGGGACTAGCGGGAGGGGTGGTTGAGACCCAGTACTTC	CASSTGLAGGVVETQYF
TRBV7-2	NA	NA	TRBJ1-1	TGTGCCAGCAGCTCGCCGGGGGGCGGGACTGAAGCTTTCTTT	CASSSPGGGTEAFF
TRBV11-2	NA	once	TRBJ1-2	TGTGCCAGCAGCGGAACCCGGGACACCTACTATGGCTACACCTTC	CASSGTRDTYYGYTF
TRBV2	TRBD1	NA	TRBJ1-2	TGTGCCAGCAGTGAAGACAGGGGCTATGGCTACACCTTC	CASSEDRGYGYTF
TRBV7-2	NA	NA	TRBJ1-5	TGTGCCAGCAGCTTAGATCAACACAGGAGCAATCAGCCCCAGCATTTT	CASSLDQHRSNQPQHF
TRBV7-2	NA	NA	TRBJ2-1	TGTGCCAGCAGCTTAGTAACATTTACTGAGCAGTTCTTC	CASSLVTFTEQFF
TRBV5-1	NA	NA	TRBJ1-2	TGCGCCAGCAGCTTGGCTGGCAATAACTATGGCTACACCTTC	CASSLAGNNYGYTF
TRBV6-1	TRBD1	NA	TRBJ1-2	TGTGCCAGCCTTAGGGGACAGGGGGGCTATGGCTACACCTTC	CASLRGQGGYGYTF
TRBV18	NA	NA	TRBJ2-2	TGTGCCAGCTCACCTAGCCTGTTTGGGAACACCGGGGAGCTGTTTTTT	CASSPSLFGNTGELFF
TRBV7-9	NA	NA	TRBJ1-1	TGTGCCAGCAGCTGGTCGGGGGTGGGTGAAGCTTTCTTT	CASSWSGVGEAFF
TRBV5-1	TRBD1	NA	TRBJ2-1	TGCGCCAGCAGCTTGGGGGGGACAGGAGTAGACAATGAGCAGTTCTTC	CASSLGGTGVDNEQFF
TRBV6-1	NA	NA	TRBJ2-3	TGTGCCAGCAGGAGGGGGGGCCCAAGCACAGATACGCAGTATTTT	CASRRGGPSTDTQYF
TRBV5-1	TRBD1	NA	TRBJ2-5	TGCGCCAGCAGCTACCAGGGGGAACAAGAGACCCAGTACTTC	CASSYQGEQETQYF
TRBV19	NA	NA	TRBJ2-2	TGTGCCAGTAGTATCCCGGGGACCGGGGAGCTGTTTTTT	CASSIPGTGELFF
TRBV7-9	NA	few	TRBJ1-2	TGTGCCAGCAGCTTAGGGAGGAGTGGCTACACCTTC	CASSLGRSGYTF
TRBV4-1	TRBD1	NA	TRBJ1-5	TGCGCCAGCAGCCAGCAATTTGGCTGGGGACAGGGATCGAAGCCCCAGCATTTT	CASSQQFGWGQGSKPQHF
TRBV2	NA	NA	TRBJ2-6	TGTGCCAGCAGTGAGTGGGGGGCTGGGGCCAACGTCCTGACTTTC	CASSEWGAGANVLTF
TRBV9	NA	few	TRBJ1-1	TGTGCCAGCAGGCCAACTCAGGGGTTCACTGAAGCTTTCTTT	CASRPTQGFTEAFF
TRBV6-8	TRBD2	NA	TRBJ2-7	TGTGCCAGCAGTAGACTAGCAGTCATTCGAGAGCAGTACTTC	CASSRLAVIREQYF
TRBV11-3	NA	NA	TRBJ2-3	TGTGCCAGCAGCTTAGGGGGGCCTAGCCCGCAGTATTTT	CASSLGGPSPQYF
TRBV5-4	NA	once	TRBJ1-6	TGTGCCAGCAGCTTGCCCGCCCCCGGAGGGAATTCACCCCTCCACTTT	CASSLPAPGGNSPLHF
TRBV18	NA	NA	TRBJ2-1	TGTGCCAGCTCGCCAAGCCGGAGTGAGCAGTTCTTC	CASSPSRSEQFF
TRBV7-2	NA	once	TRBJ2-1	TGTGCCAGCAGCCTGAGCCCCTACAATGAGCAGTTCTTC	CASSLSPYNEQFF
TRBV4-2	TRBD1	NA	TRBJ1-6	TGTGCCAGCAGCCAAGGCCCGCCTGGGACAGGGCTAAGTGGGTCACCCCTCCACTTT	CASSQGPPGTGLSGSPLHF
TRBV5-6	NA	NA	TRBJ2-5	TGTGCCAGCAGCTTGAAGGTGCAGGGAATAGAGACCCAGTACTTC	CASSLKVQGIETQYF
TRBV9	NA	NA	TRBJ2-5	TGTGCCAGCAGCGTAGCGGGTATCTTGGCGGAGACCCAGTACTTC	CASSVAGILAETQYF
TRBV29-1	NA	NA	TRBJ1-3	TGCAGCGTTGAGGCGGTCGACGGGGGGGCTTCTGGAAACACCATATATTTT	CSVEAVDGGASGNTIYF
TRBV9	TRBD1	NA	TRBJ1-2	TGTGCCAGCAGCGTAGCTTACCCGACAGGGAGTGGCTACACCTTC	CASSVAYPTGSGYTF
TRBV11-2	TRBD1	NA	TRBJ2-5	TGTGCCAGCAGCCAAAGGACAGGGGGAGAGACCCAGTACTTC	CASSQRTGGETQYF
TRBV4-3	TRBD2	NA	TRBJ2-1	TGCGCCAGCAGCCCCGGACTAGCGGGAGCCGGGAATGAGCAGTTCTTC	CASSPGLAGAGNEQFF
TRBV29-1	TRBD2	NA	TRBJ2-3	TGCAGCGTTGAAATCTTTGCCGGGAGGGCCGTGGGCACAGATACGCAGTATTTT	CSVEIFAGRAVGTDTQYF
TRBV2	NA	NA	TRBJ1-5	TGTGCCAGCAGTTACAGGGTCAATCAGCCCCAGCATTTT	CASSYRVNQPQHF
TRBV2	NA	NA	TRBJ1-5	TGTGCCAGCAGTTCAGGGTTGATTAGCAATCAGCCCCAGCATTTT	CASSSGLISNQPQHF
TRBV27	NA	NA	TRBJ1-2	TGTGCCGGCAGTGAATACGGACAGTACGACTATGGCTACACCTTC	CAGSEYGQYDYGYTF
TRBV5-1	NA	NA	TRBJ1-3	TGCGCCAGCAAGGTGTCAGGGGACGGAAACACCATATATTTT	CASKVSGDGNTIYF
TRBV9	TRBD2	NA	TRBJ2-5	TGTGCCAGCAGCACAAGCGGGAGAGCTACCAGGGGAGAGACCCAGTACTTC	CASSTSGRATRGETQYF